The clone carrying this T cell receptor (beta chain) was observed a handful of times. The antigen remains undetermined. The template was genomic DNA from peripheral blood, not RNA. This sample was included in a study of T cell repertoires in aging, cancer and after chemotherapy. At the level of the study: Six age groups, ranging from 30 or younger to 70 or older, included the donors. The full dataset contained approximately 9.6 million TCR reads.

Rearranged V-D-J TRB sequences were amplified with a mixed TRB-A/B primer pool. Using its own MiXCR run on the multiplex PCR reads, TCRdb lists one record per CDR3 protein. The table shows 9,500 to 11,000 distinct CDR3 sequences, with almost 30% occurring only once. The CDR3 loop spans 15 amino acids. CDR1 and CDR2 from the germline V gene are LNHNV and YYDKDF (reference sequence). The V end was cut by 0 bases, the J end by 4 bases, with 12 bases between. Overall study findings and caveats: The repertoire data cannot show anything about immunological memory following chemotherapy.

Sequenced material: blood. This receptor was identified in a human donor in good health. The rearrangement uses TRBV15 and TRBJ1-2, with a weak D call TRBD1 (5 bases). The CDR3 protein is CATSRDRDNSYGYTF. CDR3 sequence (DNA): TGTGCCACCAGCAGAGACAGGGATAACAGCTATGGCTACACCTTC.